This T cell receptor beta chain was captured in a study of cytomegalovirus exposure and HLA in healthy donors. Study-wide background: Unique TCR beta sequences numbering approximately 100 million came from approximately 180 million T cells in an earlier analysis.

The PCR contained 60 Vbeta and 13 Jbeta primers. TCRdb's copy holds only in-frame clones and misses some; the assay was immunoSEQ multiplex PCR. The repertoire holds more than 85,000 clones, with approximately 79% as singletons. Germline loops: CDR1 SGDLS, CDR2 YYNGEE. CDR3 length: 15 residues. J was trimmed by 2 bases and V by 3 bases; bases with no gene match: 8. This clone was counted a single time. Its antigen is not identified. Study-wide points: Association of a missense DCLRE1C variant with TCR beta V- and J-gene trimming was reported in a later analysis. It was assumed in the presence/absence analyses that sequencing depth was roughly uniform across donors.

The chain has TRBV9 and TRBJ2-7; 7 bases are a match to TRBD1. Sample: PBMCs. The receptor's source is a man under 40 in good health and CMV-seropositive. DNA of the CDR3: TGTGCCAGCAGCGCGTCGGGACAGCCTCCCTACGAGCAGTACTTC. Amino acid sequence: CASSASGQPPYEQYF.